A selection of T cell receptor beta chains follows, all from one sample in a study of blood T cell repertoires in COVID-19. The table came from immunoSEQ multiplex PCR; TCRdb's copy has only in-frame clones and leaves some out. The sample comprises some 160,000 clones, approximately 90% of which are singletons, and around 2.9% rests with the top ten. The sequenced sample was peripheral blood. These receptors came from a woman aged 55-70 years with active COVID-19. Each CDR3 is given with its conserved first and last residue. D genes are given only for firm matches. Clone size is shown for a subset of rows, as once, few, many or a class of expanded clone.

clone size,CDR3 length,D gene,J gene,V gene,CDR3 protein,CDR3 DNA
-,17,TRBD2,TRBJ2-3,TRBV7-8,CASSLATSGISTDTQYF,TGTGCCAGCAGCTTAGCGACTAGCGGGATTAGCACAGATACGCAGTATTTT
-,16,-,TRBJ2-1,TRBV4-3,CASSQVWERVDNEQFF,TGCGCCAGCAGCCAAGTTTGGGAGCGAGTAGACAATGAGCAGTTCTTC
-,19,TRBD2,TRBJ2-6,TRBV5-1,CASSYKPSGTDSGANVLTF,TGCGCCAGCAGCTACAAACCTAGCGGGACCGACTCTGGGGCCAACGTCCTGACTTTC
-,12,-,TRBJ2-7,TRBV11-2,CASSLSSYEQYF,TGTGCCAGCAGCTTGAGCTCCTACGAGCAGTACTTC
few,14,-,TRBJ1-2,TRBV3-1/TRBV3-2,CASSQAPADYGYTF,TGTGCCAGCAGCCAGGCCCCCGCAGACTATGGCTACACCTTC
-,17,TRBD2,TRBJ2-3,TRBV28,CASTPPEGLAGPDTQYF,TGTGCCAGCACCCCACCCGAAGGACTAGCGGGACCAGATACGCAGTATTTT
-,16,TRBD1,TRBJ1-4,TRBV9,CASSRRTGQSNEKLFF,TGTGCCAGCAGTCGGAGGACGGGACAGTCTAATGAAAAACTGTTTTTT
few,14,-,TRBJ2-7,TRBV19,CASSAGQGPYEQYF,TGTGCCAGTAGTGCCGGACAAGGACCCTACGAGCAGTACTTC
-,15,TRBD1,TRBJ2-1,TRBV7-2,CASSLGQGIYNEQFF,TGTGCCAGCAGCTTAGGACAGGGAATTTACAATGAGCAGTTCTTC
once,16,-,TRBJ1-2,TRBV13,CASSLTDGGALYGYTF,TGTGCCAGCAGCTTAACGGATGGGGGCGCTCTGTATGGCTACACCTTC
-,16,-,TRBJ1-5,TRBV6-2/TRBV6-3,CASSYFGGNSNQPQHF,TGTGCCAGCAGTTATTTCGGCGGCAATAGCAATCAGCCCCAGCATTTT
-,15,TRBD1,TRBJ1-4,TRBV6-2/TRBV6-3,CASSRDSRSSEKLFF,TGTGCCAGCAGTCGGGACAGCCGATCATCGGAAAAACTGTTTTTT